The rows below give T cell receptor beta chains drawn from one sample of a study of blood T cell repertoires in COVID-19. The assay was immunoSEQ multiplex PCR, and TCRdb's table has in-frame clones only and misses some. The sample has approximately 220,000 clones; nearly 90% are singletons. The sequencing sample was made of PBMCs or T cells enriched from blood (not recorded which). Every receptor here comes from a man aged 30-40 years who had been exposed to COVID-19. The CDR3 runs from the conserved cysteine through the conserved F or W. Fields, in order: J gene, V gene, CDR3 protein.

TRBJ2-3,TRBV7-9,CASSRGLKDTQYF
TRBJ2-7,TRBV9,CASSVSSGSPYEQYF
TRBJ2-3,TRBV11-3,CASSWGTSGGSTDTQYF
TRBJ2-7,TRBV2,CASSGRTGVLYEQYF
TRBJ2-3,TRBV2,CASVRGGASDTQYF
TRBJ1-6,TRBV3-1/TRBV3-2,CASSSKTRSSPLHF
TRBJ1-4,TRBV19,CASPPAGTGDEKLFF
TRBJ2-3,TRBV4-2,CASSSAGEADTQYF
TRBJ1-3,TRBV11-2,CASSSRGGGRTGNTIYF
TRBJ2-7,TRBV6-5,CASSYSGGRAYEQYF
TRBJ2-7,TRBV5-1,CASSLGLAGAYEQYF
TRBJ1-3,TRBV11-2,CASSLRDAFLGTIYF
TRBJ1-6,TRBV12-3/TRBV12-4,CASRTGDSPLHF
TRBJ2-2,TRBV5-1,CASSYKGENTGELFF
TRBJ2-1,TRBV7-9,CASSLVSSGGHNEQFF
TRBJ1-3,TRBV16,CASSLQRGSGNTIYF
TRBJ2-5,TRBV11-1,CASSTGVQETQYF
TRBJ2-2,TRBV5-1,CASIASSTGELFF
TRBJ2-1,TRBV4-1,CASRELTGEQFF
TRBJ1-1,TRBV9,CASRAGRKDTEAFF